The 27 T cell receptor beta chains listed next were all sequenced from one sample in a study of graft-versus-host responses after intestinal transplantation. Libraries were prepared by immunoSEQ multiplex PCR; TCRdb keeps only in-frame clonotypes and omits some of them. The table includes approximately 15,000 clones, around 87% detected once. The source was bone marrow, collected around 120 days after intestinal transplantation. These receptors originate from a human patient who received an intestinal transplant, so some T cells may come from the graft donor.

The V gene is TRBV4-2, the J gene TRBJ1-2; 8 bases match TRBD1. V trimming: 0 bases; J trimming: 5 bases; junction bases outside the gene matches: 5. Germline CDR1 LGHNA, CDR2 YNFKEQ. The CDR3 totals 15 residues. CDR3 DNA: TGTGCCAGCAGCCAAGAAGGACAGGGCTGGTATGGCTACACCTTC. Encoded protein: CASSQEGQGWYGYTF.

The chain employs TRBV11-2 and TRBJ2-7, with TRBD2 identical over 10 bases. V lost 5 bases, J lost 11 bases, and 9 bases stayed unmatched. The CDR3 is 13 amino acids. Germline lookup yields CDR1 SGHAT and CDR2 FQNNGV. Here the CDR3 DNA reads TGTGCCAGCAGCCTAGGGACTAGCGCGTTTAAGTACTTC. Translating gives CASSLGTSAFKYF.

This clone was detected only a few times. CDR3 residues: CASSLASSGAEAFF. The CDR3 DNA reads as TGTGCCAGCAGCTTAGCCTCGAGTGGGGCTGAAGCTTTCTTT. The chain recombines TRBV7-9 with TRBJ1-1; D remains ambiguous. The ends were cut back, 0 bases at V and 6 bases at J, with 11 bases in the middle. Germline-derived CDR1 and CDR2 are SEHNR and FQNEAQ (reference sequence). The CDR3 is 14 amino acids. The whole variable domain, remainder taken from reference TRBV7-9 and TRBJ1-1, is DTGVSQNPRHKITKRGQNVTFRCDPISEHNRLYWYRQTLGQGPEFLTYFQNEAQLEKSRLLSDRFSAERPKGSFSTLEIQRTEQGDSAMYLCASSLASSGAEAFFGQGTRLTVV.

This clone was recorded once. The rearrangement joins TRBV19 to TRBJ1-4; D unresolved. The CDR3 consists of 14 residues. The germline CDR1 and CDR2 sequences are LNHDA and SQIVND (reference sequence). V lost 3 bases and J lost 1, with 6 bases in between. CDR3 bases: TGTGCCAGTAGTATTTTGGGAACTAATGAAAAACTGTTTTTT. Its translation is CASSILGTNEKLFF.

The V and J genes are TRBV19 and TRBJ1-1; possibly TRBD1 for D (5 bases). The germline V gene has CDR1 LNHDA and CDR2 SQIVND (reference sequence). This CDR3 is built from 15 residues. The V end lost 4 bases, the J end lost 0 bases, and 12 bases lay between the germline ends. The CDR3 DNA follows: TGTGCCAGTAGTAGGGGCGGATTCATGAACACTGAAGCTTTCTTT. Translation gives CASSRGGFMNTEAFF.

This clone was seen a handful of times. The gene calls are TRBV19 and TRBJ1-1, with D possibly TRBD1 on 5 matching bases. This CDR3 region has 14 residues. Germline V gives CDR1 LNHDA, CDR2 SQIVND (reference sequence). V lost 8 bases, J lost 4 bases, and 17 bases lay in between. CDR3 protein: CASLLGGGGTEAFF. CDR3 coding DNA: TGTGCCAGTCTTCTGGGGGGGGGAGGCACTGAAGCTTTCTTT.

V usage is TRBV11-2 and J usage is TRBJ2-1; 11 bases map to TRBD2. CDR1 is SGHAT and CDR2 is FQNNGV in the germline V gene. V was clipped by 5 bases and J by 4 bases; unmatched bases: 7. The CDR3 runs to 16 residues. The CDR3 DNA is TGTGCCAGCAGCCCTAGTTTAGCGGGAGGGTACAATGAGCAGTTCTTC. Amino acids: CASSPSLAGGYNEQFF.

V usage is TRBV5-1 and J usage is TRBJ2-5; 9 positions agree with TRBD2. The germline V gene has CDR1 SGHRS and CDR2 YFSETQ. The CDR3 sequence is 17 residues long. V gave up 1 base and J gave up 4 bases; unmatched junction bases: 11. CDR3 sequence: CASSLRIAGATGETQYF. The CDR3 nucleotides are TGCGCCAGCAGCTTGAGAATAGCGGGAGCCACGGGAGAGACCCAGTACTTC. Supplemented by reference TRBV5-1 and TRBJ2-5, the full variable domain reads KAGVTQTPRYLIKTRGQQVTLSCSPISGHRSVSWYQQTPGQGLQFLFEYFSETQRNKGNFPGRFSGRQFSNSRSEMNVSTLELGDSALYLCASSLRIAGATGETQYFGPGTRLLVL.

This clone was observed once. One end of the junction does not line up with germline, which may come from a read error. The chain uses TRBV4-1 and TRBJ2-7; D unresolved. The CDR3 extends over 11 amino acids. In germline, CDR1 is MGHRA, CDR2 YSYEKL. The CDR3 loop is CASSQGKNFVF. As DNA, the CDR3 is TGCGCCAGCAGCCAAGGCAAGAACTTCGTCTTC.

The rearrangement joins TRBV28 to TRBJ1-5; tentative D call: TRBD1 (5 bases). This CDR3 spans 15 amino acids. CDR1 is MDHEN, CDR2 SYDVKM, per germline. Trimming took 8 bases from V and 1 from J, leaving 15 bases between them. The chain's CDR3 is CASRWGTASNQPQHF. The CDR3 DNA sequence: TGTGCCAGCCGATGGGGGACGGCAAGCAATCAGCCCCAGCATTTT.

CDR3 protein: CASSQDPSGSNEQFF. CDR3 coding DNA: TGTGCCAGCAGCCAAGACCCAAGCGGGAGTAATGAGCAGTTCTTC. The rearrangement uses TRBV4-2 and TRBJ2-1, with 8 positions matching TRBD2. The CDR3 is 15 amino acids. The germline V gene encodes CDR1 LGHNA and CDR2 YNFKEQ. Germline trimming cut 0 bases from V and 7 bases from J; bases unmatched to any gene: 5.

The chain joins TRBV27 to TRBJ2-7, with TRBD1 matching over 8 bases. The length of the CDR3 is 13 residues. The V segment lost 0 bases and the J segment 6 bases; nucleotides outside the gene matches: 1. Germline V gene data show CDR1 as MNHEY and CDR2 as SMNVEV (reference sequence). CDR3 in amino acids: CASSLSGTGEQYF. CDR3 nucleotide sequence: TGTGCCAGCAGTTTATCTGGGACAGGCGAGCAGTACTTC.

The V call is TRBV28, the J call TRBJ2-7; TRBD2 matches at 11 bases. The CDR3 sequence is 16 residues long. Unmatched junction bases numbered 6, after V lost 5 bases and J lost 0 bases. The germline CDR1 and CDR2 sequences are MDHEN and SYDVKM. The CDR3 nucleotides read TGTGCCAGCAGTCTTATAGCGGGAGGGCCCTCCTACGAGCAGTACTTC. Its protein product is CASSLIAGGPSYEQYF.

The rearrangement links TRBV4-3 to TRBJ2-5; D remains unclear. Germline CDR1 LGHNA, CDR2 YSLEER. V lost 0 bases and J lost 4, with 12 bases in between. The CDR3 has 15 amino acids. The CDR3 DNA follows: TGCGCCAGCAGCCAAGATGACAAGGTCGGAGAGACCCAGTACTTC. This encodes CASSQDDKVGETQYF.

This chain joins TRBV5-1 and TRBJ1-1, with a tentative D call TRBD1 (5 bases). CDR3 size: 14 residues. Germline loops: CDR1 SGHRS, CDR2 YFSETQ. V was clipped by 4 bases and J by 4 bases, with 14 bases between them. The CDR3 sequence: CASSPRVGGTEAFF. The CDR3, as DNA: TGCGCCAGCAGCCCCAGGGTGGGCGGCACTGAAGCTTTCTTT.

The chain's CDR3 is CASSLPPDRAREQYF. The CDR3 coding sequence is TGTGCCAGCAGTTTACCGCCCGACAGGGCGAGGGAGCAGTACTTC. This chain joins TRBV27 and TRBJ2-7, with 7 bases aligning to TRBD1. V trimming: 2 bases; J trimming: 7 bases; junction bases outside the gene matches: 11. Germline CDR1 is MNHEY and CDR2 is SMNVEV (reference sequence). CDR3 length equals 15 residues.

The chain couples TRBV11-3 to TRBJ2-7, with TRBD1 matching 7 bases. V trimming: 3 bases; J trimming: 5 bases; junction bases outside the gene matches: 19. Germline V gene data show CDR1 as SGHNT and CDR2 as YENEEA. The CDR3 is made up of 18 amino acids. CDR3: CASSFRPPPGQQVDEQYF. The CDR3 nucleotides are TGTGCCAGCAGCTTCCGACCCCCTCCGGGACAGCAAGTCGACGAGCAGTACTTC.

The chain couples TRBV7-2 to TRBJ1-5; 10 nucleotides agree with TRBD1. Germline V gene lookup returns CDR1 SGHTA and CDR2 FQGNSA. The J segment lost 2 bases and the V segment lost 5 bases, leaving 6 bases of the junction unmatched. The CDR3 runs 16 residues. CDR3 sequence: CASSGQGGSGNQPQHF. In DNA form, the CDR3 reads TGTGCCAGCAGCGGACAGGGGGGGTCGGGCAATCAGCCCCAGCATTTT.

The chain is built from TRBV25-1 and TRBJ2-7; D gene uncertain. Germline CDR1 MGHDK, CDR2 SYGVNS. Trimming removed 3 bases from V and 2 bases from J, with 5 bases in between. CDR3 length: 12 residues. The CDR3 here is CASSDLPYEQYF. In DNA, the CDR3 is TGTGCCAGCAGTGACCTCCCCTACGAGCAGTACTTC.

This rearrangement joins TRBV19 to TRBJ2-7, with D possibly TRBD1 on 8 matching bases. Trimming stripped 6 bases from V and 2 bases from J, with 17 bases between. Germline V gene sequence: CDR1 LNHDA, CDR2 SQIVND (reference sequence). The CDR3 loop spans 15 amino acids. CDR3 nucleotide sequence: TGTGCCAGTAGCGGAACAGGGGGGGAGCCCTACGAGCAGTACTTC. Its translation: CASSGTGGEPYEQYF.

J is TRBJ2-4 and V is TRBV28; D is possibly TRBD1 (8 bases). V gave up 6 bases and J gave up 0 bases, with 18 bases separating them. CDR1 MDHEN and CDR2 SYDVKM come from the germline V gene. The CDR3 contains 17 residues. CDR3 DNA sequence: TGTGCCAGCAGCCACTCGACAGGGGAGGGAGCCAAAAACATTCAGTACTTC. Protein sequence: CASSHSTGEGAKNIQYF.

This clone was seen more than once but under ten times. This chain joins TRBV19 and TRBJ1-4; 10 bases are shared with TRBD1. Germline V gene sequence: CDR1 LNHDA, CDR2 SQIVND (reference sequence). CDR3 length: 19 amino acids. Losses at the gene ends were 2 bases for V and 0 bases for J; bases not matched to a gene: 9. CDR3 residues: CASSIPRDRGFATNEKLFF. CDR3 DNA: TGTGCCAGTAGTATACCCCGGGACAGGGGATTCGCAACTAATGAAAAACTGTTTTTT.

This chain connects TRBV6-6 to TRBJ1-1, with 9 bases that match TRBD1. The J segment lost 10 bases and the V segment lost 5 bases, leaving 8 bases of the junction unmatched. Looked up from germline, CDR1 is MNHNY and CDR2 is SVGAGI (reference sequence). The CDR3 covers 13 residues. The CDR3 spells CASSPIETGGAFF. As DNA, the CDR3 is TGTGCCAGCAGTCCTATCGAGACAGGGGGAGCTTTCTTT.

The chain uses TRBV18 and TRBJ1-1; 7 bases are shared with TRBD1. Germline V gives CDR1 KGHSH, CDR2 LQKENI. This CDR3 is 14 amino acids long. V shed 3 bases, J shed 4 bases, and the junction held 5 bases outside the gene matches. The CDR3 protein is CASSPGQAITEAFF. CDR3 coding DNA: TGTGCCAGCTCACCCGGACAGGCGATCACTGAAGCTTTCTTT.

This clone was counted between two and nine times. The chain combines TRBV7-8 with TRBJ2-3; possibly TRBD2 for D (5 bases). Trimming removed 1 base from V and 5 bases from J, with 13 bases in between. Germline V lookup: CDR1 SGHVS, CDR2 FQNEAQ. This CDR3 spans 15 amino acids. The DNA for the CDR3 is TGTGCCAGCAGCTTAGTTGAGACTAAGGTAGATACGCAGTATTTT. Amino acids: CASSLVETKVDTQYF.

Concerning this clone itself: Other nucleotide sequences in the sample specify the same CDR3. The V gene is TRBV6-1, the J gene TRBJ2-7; 11 positions match TRBD1. The CDR3 runs 15 residues. Germline lookup yields CDR1 MNHNS and CDR2 SASEGT. J lost 3 bases, V lost 0 bases, and 1 base had no gene match. This CDR3 reads CASSEAGTGGYEQYF. The CDR3 coding sequence is TGTGCCAGCAGTGAAGCGGGGACAGGGGGCTACGAGCAGTACTTC.

This rearrangement joins TRBV14 to TRBJ2-7, with 8 bases that match TRBD1. Looked up from germline, CDR1 is SGHDN and CDR2 is FVKESK. This CDR3 is built from 15 residues. After removal of 0 bases from V and 4 bases from J, the junction contained 5 bases not matched to a gene. CDR3 sequence reads: CASSQDPGGMYEQYF. The CDR3 region has the DNA TGTGCCAGCAGCCAAGATCCAGGGGGCATGTACGAGCAGTACTTC. Full variable domain (remainder filled in from reference TRBV14 and TRBJ2-7): EAGVTQFPSHSVIEKGQTVTLRCDPISGHDNLYWYRRVMGKEIKFLLHFVKESKQDESGMPNNRFLAERTGGTYSTLKVQPAELEDSGVYFCASSQDPGGMYEQYFGPGTRLTVT.